Each of the 7 T cell receptor beta chains below was sequenced from the same sample in a study of beta chain features in type 1 diabetes. Expressed TCRB transcripts were sequenced because the isolated RNA had all been reverse transcribed beforehand. TCRdb's copy holds only in-frame clones and misses some; the assay was immunoSEQ multiplex PCR. The sample contains about 330,000 clones, approximately 11% of which appear only once. Sequencing was carried out using naive CD4+ T cells from blood. These receptors were collected from a woman aged 30 to 39 in good health.

CDR3 sequence (DNA): TGTGCCAGCTCACCACAGGAGGGGAAGGCCTATGGCTACACCTTC. This sequence encodes CASSPQEGKAYGYTF. This chain links TRBV18 with TRBJ1-2; tentative D call: TRBD1 (5 bases). Germline V gives CDR1 KGHSH, CDR2 LQKENI. V gave up 1 base and J gave up 4 bases, with 13 bases separating them. The CDR3 spans 15 residues.

This chain connects TRBV7-9 to TRBJ2-1; D is ambiguous. The V and J ends lost 5 bases and 12 bases respectively, with 14 bases between them. Germline CDR1 reads SEHNR; CDR2 reads FQNEAQ (reference sequence). The CDR3 consists of 12 residues. The CDR3 protein is CASSVDAPVQFF. The CDR3 DNA reads TGTGCCAGCAGCGTAGACGCCCCGGTGCAGTTCTTC.

The rearrangement links TRBV4-2 to TRBJ2-3; D is possibly TRBD2 (6 bases). Germline V gene data show CDR1 as LGHNA and CDR2 as YNFKEQ. V dropped 4 bases and J dropped 6 bases, with 14 bases sitting between them. The CDR3 sequence is 14 residues long. The CDR3 nucleotides read TGTGCCAGCAGCCTCTCGCGGGGCTCCGATACGCAGTATTTT. Translating it yields CASSLSRGSDTQYF.

The chain is built from TRBV9 and TRBJ2-3; D gene unclear. Trimming left V 4 bases short and J 2 bases short, with 11 bases between. Germline V gene sequence: CDR1 SGDLS, CDR2 YYNGEE. This CDR3 region has 14 residues. This CDR3 reads CASSPDGPTDTQYF. The CDR3 DNA is TGTGCCAGCAGCCCAGATGGCCCCACAGATACGCAGTATTTT. Combining the CDR3 with reference TRBV9 and TRBJ2-3 gives the whole variable domain DSGVTQTPKHLITATGQRVTLRCSPRSGDLSVYWYQQSLDQGLQFLIQYYNGEERAKGNILERFSAQQFPDLHSELNLSSLELGDSALYFCASSPDGPTDTQYFGPGTRLTVL.

The chain has TRBV15 and TRBJ1-5; 12 bases are a match to TRBD1. The CDR3 has 17 amino acids. Germline V gene lookup returns CDR1 LNHNV and CDR2 YYDKDF (reference sequence). Unmatched junction bases numbered 16, after V lost 8 bases and J lost 8 bases. CDR3 bases: TGTGCCACCTGCCCGGGACAGGGGGCTCCGGGATTTGAGCCCCAGCATTTT. It yields the protein CATCPGQGAPGFEPQHF.

The chain links TRBV28 to TRBJ2-7, with D unresolved. Trimming removed 7 bases from V and 4 bases from J, with 14 bases in between. The CDR3 loop spans 13 amino acids. Per germline, CDR1 MDHEN and CDR2 SYDVKM. In nucleotides, the CDR3 is TGTGCCAGCACTCCTCGGGTCTCGTACGAGCAGTACTTC. This gives the protein CASTPRVSYEQYF.

The sample holds a few counts of this clone. This rearrangement joins TRBV9 to TRBJ2-5, with 9 nucleotides matching TRBD1. Germline CDR1 reads SGDLS; CDR2 reads YYNGEE. The ends lost 2 bases at V and 5 bases at J; junction bases unmatched: 7. The length of the CDR3 is 15 residues. In DNA form, the CDR3 reads TGTGCCAGCAGCGTGGACAGGGGAGGAGGGGAGACCCAGTACTTC. The encoded protein is CASSVDRGGGETQYF.